The T cell receptor beta chain described here comes from a study of vaccination and CD4 T cells after COVID-19. Once obtained from cultured CD4+ T cells, the DNA was sequenced using the Oncomine TCR Beta short-read assay. Via MiXCR, TCRdb re-called the PCR reads, giving one row per CDR3 protein. The sample lists fewer than 11,000 distinct CDR3 sequences, approximately 60% occurring once. Worth noting for this clonotype: Its antigen remains unknown.

The CDR3 contains 15 residues. Trimming pared 5 bases from V and 0 bases from J, leaving 14 bases between. Germline assignment: CDR1 DFQATT and CDR2 SNEGSKA (reference sequence). Treatment described: roughly ten-day PBMC culture with coronavirus spike peptide pools or control peptides (ViraFEST assay). This sequence originates from a human donor who had recovered from COVID-19. The chain is built from TRBV20-1 and TRBJ1-5; D not certain. Sequencing was done on a sample of CD4+ T cells from blood, cultured in vitro. This CDR3 reads CSAGKTQDSNQPQHF. As DNA, the CDR3 is TGCAGTGCTGGAAAGACACAAGATAGCAATCAGCCCCAGCATTTT.